The sequence of this T cell receptor (beta chain) was determined in a study of OX40 agonist ivuxolimab in advanced cancers. For the study at large: Head and neck, renal cell, melanoma or hepatocellular carcinoma were the cancers that dose-escalation patients had.

This clone was seen once. Antigen specificity is unknown. Study findings and constraints: Averaged across samples, CD8+ T cells carried more expanded clones than CD4+ did. In a subset of nonresponders, normalized T-cell clonal expansion was also low. Antigen specificity of clonally expanded peripheral T cells was not established.

This table comes from immunoSEQ multiplex PCR, and its TCRdb copy is limited to in-frame clones, with some not included. The sample has 20,000 to 25,000 clones; more than 80% are singletons. Germline assignment: CDR1 MNHEY and CDR2 SVGAGI. This CDR3 is built from 15 residues. The V gene lost 6 bases and the J gene lost 4 bases, with 17 bases spanning the gap. The source is an adult with an advanced solid tumor such as melanoma, head and neck, liver or kidney cancer. Specimen: CD4+ or CD8+ T cells sorted from blood, collected in a trial of the OX40 agonist ivuxolimab. The chain joins TRBV6-5 to TRBJ2-3; perhaps D is TRBD1 or TRBD2 (6 bases each). The CDR3 DNA reads as TGTGCCAGCAGCTACCTAGGGGGGAGAGCAGATACGCAGTATTTT. Translated: CASSYLGGRADTQYF.